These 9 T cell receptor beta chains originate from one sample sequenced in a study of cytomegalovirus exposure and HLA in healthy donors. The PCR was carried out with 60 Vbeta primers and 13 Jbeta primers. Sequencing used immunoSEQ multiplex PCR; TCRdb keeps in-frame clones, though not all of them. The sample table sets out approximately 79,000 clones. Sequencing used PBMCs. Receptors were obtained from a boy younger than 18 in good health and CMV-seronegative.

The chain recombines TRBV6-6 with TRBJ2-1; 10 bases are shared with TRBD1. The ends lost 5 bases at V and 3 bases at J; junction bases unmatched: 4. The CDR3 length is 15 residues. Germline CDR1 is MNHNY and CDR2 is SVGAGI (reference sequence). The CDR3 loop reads CASSLDRGGYNEQFF. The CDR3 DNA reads TGTGCCAGCAGTCTGGACAGGGGGGGCTACAATGAGCAGTTCTTC.

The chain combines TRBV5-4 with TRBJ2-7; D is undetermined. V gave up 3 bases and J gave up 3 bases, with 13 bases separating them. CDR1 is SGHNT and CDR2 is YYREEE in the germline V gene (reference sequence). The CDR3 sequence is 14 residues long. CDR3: CASSSDSYLYEQYF. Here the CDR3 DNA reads TGTGCCAGCAGCTCAGACTCCTACCTCTACGAGCAGTACTTC.

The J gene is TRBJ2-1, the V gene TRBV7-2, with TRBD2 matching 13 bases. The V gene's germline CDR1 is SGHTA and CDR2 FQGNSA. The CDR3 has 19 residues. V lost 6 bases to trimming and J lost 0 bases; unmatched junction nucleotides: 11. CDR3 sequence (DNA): TGTGCCAGCAGTCAACCGCCGGGACTAGCGGGAATCTCCTACAATGAGCAGTTCTTC. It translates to CASSQPPGLAGISYNEQFF.

The CDR3 coding sequence is TGTGCCAACAGGGGACAGGGGCACAATGAGCAGTTCTTC. Its translation is CANRGQGHNEQFF. This chain connects TRBV2 to TRBJ2-1; 10 bases align to TRBD1. Germline V gene data show CDR1 as SNHLY and CDR2 as FYNNEI. The CDR3 has 13 amino acids. V lost 10 bases and J lost 5; bases outside the gene matches: 5. The full variable domain, completed using reference TRBV2 and TRBJ2-1, is EPEVTQTPSHQVTQMGQEVILRCVPISNHLYFYWYRQILGQKVEFLVSFYNNEISEKSEIFDDQFSVERPDGSNFTLKIRSTKLEDSAMYFCANRGQGHNEQFFGPGTRLTVL.

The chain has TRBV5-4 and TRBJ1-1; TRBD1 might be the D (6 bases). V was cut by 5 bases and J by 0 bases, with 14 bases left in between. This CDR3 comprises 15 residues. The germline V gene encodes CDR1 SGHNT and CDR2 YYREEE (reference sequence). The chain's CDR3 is CASRAGAPLNTEAFF. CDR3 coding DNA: TGTGCCAGCAGAGCAGGGGCCCCTCTGAACACTGAAGCTTTCTTT.

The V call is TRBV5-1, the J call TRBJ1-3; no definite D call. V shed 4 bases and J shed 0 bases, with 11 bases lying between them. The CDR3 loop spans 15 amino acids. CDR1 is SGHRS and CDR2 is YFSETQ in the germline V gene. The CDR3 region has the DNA TGCGCCAGCAGCCTAAACGGGGACTCTGGAAACACCATATATTTT. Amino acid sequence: CASSLNGDSGNTIYF.

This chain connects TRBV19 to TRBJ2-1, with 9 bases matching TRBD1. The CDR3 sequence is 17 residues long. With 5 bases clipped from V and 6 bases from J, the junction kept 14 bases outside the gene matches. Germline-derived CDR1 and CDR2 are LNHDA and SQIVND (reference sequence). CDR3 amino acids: CASSPTRGGTGLNEQFF. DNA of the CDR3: TGTGCCAGTAGTCCAACTAGGGGCGGGACAGGGCTCAATGAGCAGTTCTTC. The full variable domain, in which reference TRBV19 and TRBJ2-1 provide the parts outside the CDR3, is DGGITQSPKYLFRKEGQNVTLSCEQNLNHDAMYWYRQDPGQGLRLIYYSQIVNDFQKGDIAEGYSVSREKKESFPLTVTSAQKNPTAFYLCASSPTRGGTGLNEQFFGPGTRLTVL.

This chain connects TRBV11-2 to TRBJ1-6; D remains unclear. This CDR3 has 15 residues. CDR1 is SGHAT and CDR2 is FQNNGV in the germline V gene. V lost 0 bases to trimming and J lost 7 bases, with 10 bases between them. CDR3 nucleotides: TGTGCCAGCAGCTTAGATCCGGGGAGCAATTCACCCCTCCACTTT. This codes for CASSLDPGSNSPLHF.

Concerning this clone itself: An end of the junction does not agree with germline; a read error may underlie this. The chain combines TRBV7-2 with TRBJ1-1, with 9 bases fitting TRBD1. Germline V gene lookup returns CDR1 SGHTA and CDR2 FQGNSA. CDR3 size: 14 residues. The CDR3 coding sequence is TGTGCCAGCAGCTTCCGGACAGGGGAGACTGAAGATTTCTTT. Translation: CASSFRTGETEDFF.